This T cell receptor (beta chain) was recovered during a study of cytomegalovirus exposure and HLA in healthy donors. Study conclusions and caveats: Common viral pathogens seemed, in a later analysis, to connect with several of the most significant clusters. Cytomegalovirus association was assigned to approximately 180 TCR beta chains.

Comment on this clone: The antigen remains unidentified.

The V gene's germline CDR1 is SGHTS and CDR2 YDEGEE. With 1 base removed from V and 3 bases from J, the gap between germline ends came to 14 bases. This CDR3 has 16 residues. In the PCR, 60 Vbeta and 13 Jbeta primers were used. The method was immunoSEQ multiplex PCR; TCRdb's version includes in-frame clones alone and lacks a portion of them. The sample carries 70,000 to 95,000 clones, roughly 80% recorded once. The sample was PBMCs. This TCR came from a woman younger than 45 in good health and CMV-seronegative. This chain links TRBV5-8 with TRBJ2-1; tentative D call: TRBD2 (6 bases). DNA for the CDR3: TGTGCCAGCAGCTTGTTGGCGGGATCGGTCTACAATGAGCAGTTCTTC. This codes for CASSLLAGSVYNEQFF.